This TCR beta chain was retrieved from a study of T-cell memory formation after mild COVID-19. Study observations and caveats: Pre-infection memory carried some responding clones, suggesting that cross-reactive memory joined.

Germline lookup yields CDR1 PRHDT and CDR2 FYEKMQ (reference sequence). The CDR3 has 12 residues. Trimming took off 4 bases at V and 6 bases at J, with 7 bases between the two ends. 5'RACE primed at constant segments yielded TCR alpha and TCR beta cDNA libraries bearing sample barcodes and UMIs. One entry per CDR3 protein results from TCRdb running MiXCR on the 5' RACE reads. Among about 84,000 distinct CDR3 sequences listed, approximately 15% were seen once. On this clonotype itself: What it recognizes is unknown.

This TCR was sampled from an adult woman who had mild COVID-19 (a few samples of this study predate the infection). Cell type and time point are not known. Sequencing was done on a sample of PBMCs or a T cell subset sorted from them (not recorded which). This chain uses TRBV13 with TRBJ2-4; perhaps TRBD1 as D (5 bases). In DNA, the CDR3 is TGTGCCAGCAGCTCCGACAGAAACATTCAGTACTTC. Its protein product is CASSSDRNIQYF.